This T cell receptor (beta chain) is drawn from a study of CD8+CD57+ T cells in acquired aplastic anemia (dated by TCRdb to 2017 to 2018). Notes on the research overall: Extracted DNA from sorted CD4+ and CD8+ cells averaged about 3.4 ug, ranging from roughly 0.17 to 30 ug. CD8+CD57+ expansion was defined as a frequency above the mean frequency observed in healthy subjects. The investigation overall reported the following: Patients and healthy controls showed no significant difference in CD8+ Simpson's diversity (P=0.060). Around 28 CD8+ CDR3 sequences were found to be shared between patients and controls, but these sequences appeared to be highly expressed in patients and within the immunodominant clones of the patients.

Genomic DNA served as template for TCR beta VDJ combination and CDR3 sequence profiling. An Illumina HiSeq 2000 was used for TCR repertoire sequencing. The authors' pipeline ran thus. Repertoire assessment relied on Simpson's diversity index, CDR3 size and DJ length profiles, and TRBV/TRBJ rearrangement plots. Whichever DNA sequence was most abundant in the deep sequencing data was defined as the immunodominant clone. CDR3 amino acid sequences were screened for sharing across subjects and compared with published repertoires and the VDJdb database. The public reads were reprocessed in TCRdb via fastp at Q25 and MiXCR, keeping in-frame beta chains. Every entry covers one CDR3 protein and lists the most common genes and DNA from its rows. The V and J calls follow TCRdb's processing rather than the paper's. For this sample there are about 160,000 distinct CDR3 sequences; 48% appear just once. 25% to 35% of the sample comes from the top ten.

There are many counts of this clonotype. Its specific antigen is unknown. One base away there is no much larger clone; base qualities are not given. CDR1 LNHNV and CDR2 YYDKDF are derived from the germline V gene (reference sequence). Trimming leaves V shorter by 0 bases and J shorter by 6 bases, with the junction holding 4 bases beyond the gene matches. The CDR3 starts with the cysteine, ends with the phenylalanine, and has 16 residues. The read is trimmed to its CDR3 DNA, 48 bases read in frame from base 1. Expansion of CD8+CD57+ cells had been shown by flow cytometry in the patients chosen for sequencing. Every patient had severe acquired aplastic anemia, diagnosed using the International Study of Aplastic Anemia and Agranulocytosis and Camitta criteria. No therapy had been received by the patients at the time of blood sampling. In this study, sorted CD4+ and CD8+ T cells from the blood of healthy subjects and of severe aplastic anemia patients had their TCR repertoires deep-sequenced. Patients were enrolled under clinicaltrials.gov protocols 00001620, 01623167, 00001397, 00071045, 00081523 and 00961064 in the USA. Ficoll-Paque density gradient centrifugation was used to isolate peripheral blood mononuclear cells. CD4+ and CD8+ T cells were sorted by FACS or magnetic beads before DNA extraction.

The clonotype was recovered from a human donor with aplastic anemia. The receptor chain draws on TRBV15 and TRBJ2-1; 11 bases in between match TRBD2. Sequenced sample: sorted CD4+, CD8+, or CD8+CD57+ T cells (not recorded which) from PBMCs. CDR3 protein: CATSRDWTSGSNEQFF. The DNA sequence reads TGTGCCACCAGCAGAGATTGGACTAGCGGGTCCAATGAGCAGTTCTTC. The full variable domain, with segments outside the CDR3 supplied by the reference TRBV15 and TRBJ2-1 proteins, appears as DAMVIQNPRYQVTQFGKPVTLSCSQTLNHNVMYWYQQKSSQAPKLLFHYYDKDFNNEADTPDNFQSRRPNTSFCFLDIRSPGLGDTAMYLCATSRDWTSGSNEQFFGPGTRLTVL.